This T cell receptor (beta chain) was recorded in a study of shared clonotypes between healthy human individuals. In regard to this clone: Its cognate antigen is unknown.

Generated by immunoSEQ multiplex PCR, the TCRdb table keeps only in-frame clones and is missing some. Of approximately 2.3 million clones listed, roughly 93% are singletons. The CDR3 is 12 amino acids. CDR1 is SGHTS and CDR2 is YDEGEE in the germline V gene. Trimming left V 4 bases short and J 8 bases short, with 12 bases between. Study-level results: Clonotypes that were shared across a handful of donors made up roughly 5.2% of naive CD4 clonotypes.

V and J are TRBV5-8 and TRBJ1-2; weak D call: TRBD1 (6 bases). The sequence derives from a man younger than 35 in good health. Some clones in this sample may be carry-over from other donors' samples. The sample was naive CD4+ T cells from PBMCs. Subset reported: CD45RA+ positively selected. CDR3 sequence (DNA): TGTGCCAGCAGCCCAGGGGACTGGGGCTACACCTTC. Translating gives CASSPGDWGYTF.